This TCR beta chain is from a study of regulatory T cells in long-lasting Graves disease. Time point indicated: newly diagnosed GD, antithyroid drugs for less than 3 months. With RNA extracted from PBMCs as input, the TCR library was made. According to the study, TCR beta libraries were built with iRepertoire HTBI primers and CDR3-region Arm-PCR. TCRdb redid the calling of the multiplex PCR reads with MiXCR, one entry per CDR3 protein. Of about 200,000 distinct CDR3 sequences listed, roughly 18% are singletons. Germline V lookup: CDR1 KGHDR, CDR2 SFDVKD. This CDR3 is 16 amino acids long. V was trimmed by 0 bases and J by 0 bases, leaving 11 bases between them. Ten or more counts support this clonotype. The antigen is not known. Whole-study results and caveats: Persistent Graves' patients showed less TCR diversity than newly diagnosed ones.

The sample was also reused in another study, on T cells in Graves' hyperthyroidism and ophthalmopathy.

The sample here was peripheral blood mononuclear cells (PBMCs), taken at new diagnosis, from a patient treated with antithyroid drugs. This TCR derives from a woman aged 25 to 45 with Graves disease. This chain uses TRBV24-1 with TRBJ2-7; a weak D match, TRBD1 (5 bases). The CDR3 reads CATSDLNWGSSYEQYF. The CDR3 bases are TGTGCCACCAGTGATTTGAATTGGGGCAGCTCCTACGAGCAGTACTTC.